One and the same sample provided the 21 T cell receptor beta chains below, sequenced in a study of blood T cell repertoires in COVID-19. The data were produced by immunoSEQ multiplex PCR, yet TCRdb's version contains in-frame clones alone and is incomplete. The sample yields approximately 220,000 clones, about 87% seen once. Sequencing was done on a sample of peripheral blood. Receptor source: a man aged 60 to 69 with acute or convalescent COVID-19.

This chain connects TRBV9 to TRBJ2-1; TRBD2 matches 12 bases. The V segment lost 0 bases and the J segment 3 bases; nucleotides outside the gene matches: 4. The germline gives CDR1 SGDLS, CDR2 YYNGEE. This CDR3 has 17 residues. CDR3 amino acids: CASSVGTSGVYYNEQFF. The CDR3 DNA reads as TGTGCCAGCAGCGTAGGGACTAGCGGGGTTTACTACAATGAGCAGTTCTTC.

V usage is TRBV2 and J usage is TRBJ1-2; 8 bases align to TRBD1. CDR1 and CDR2 from the germline V gene are SNHLY and FYNNEI. CDR3 length: 13 residues. V gave up 9 bases and J gave up 0 bases; unmatched junction bases: 3. CDR3 coding DNA: TGTGCCAGGTTACAGGGGGCTAACTATGGCTACACCTTC. It yields the protein CARLQGANYGYTF.

This clone was recorded once. This sequence joins TRBV7-9 and TRBJ2-7; TRBD1 matches at 9 bases. J gave up 5 bases and V 3 bases, and 8 bases lay outside the gene matches. The CDR3 totals 15 residues. Per germline, CDR1 SEHNR and CDR2 FQNEAQ (reference sequence). Here the CDR3 reads CASSFRKGQGDEQYF. The CDR3 DNA follows: TGTGCCAGCAGCTTCCGCAAGGGACAGGGAGACGAGCAGTACTTC.

The chain employs TRBV15 and TRBJ1-6; no firm D call. The V and J ends lost 5 bases and 10 bases respectively, with 12 bases between them. Looked up from germline, CDR1 is LNHNV and CDR2 is YYDKDF (reference sequence). The CDR3 has 13 amino acids. The CDR3, as DNA: TGTGCCACCAGCCGCCGAGAGCGGTCACCCCTCCACTTT. It specifies CATSRRERSPLHF.

The J gene is TRBJ2-7, the V gene TRBV16; D possibly corresponds to TRBD1 (6 bases). There are 14 residues in the CDR3. V lost 4 bases and J 0 bases, leaving 10 bases between the germline ends. Germline V gives CDR1 KGHSY, CDR2 FQNENV. The CDR3 coding sequence is TGTGCCAGCAGCCGCGACAGGAGCTCCTACGAGCAGTACTTC. Translated: CASSRDRSSYEQYF.

This chain links TRBV2 with TRBJ2-2; D is perhaps TRBD1 (5 bases). This CDR3 has 15 residues. V lost 5 bases to trimming and J lost 2 bases, with 12 bases between them. Germline assignment: CDR1 SNHLY and CDR2 FYNNEI. CDR3 DNA sequence: TGTGCCAGCAGTCTAGTCCAGGGAAACACCGGGGAGCTGTTTTTT. Its protein product is CASSLVQGNTGELFF.

The chain uses TRBV28 and TRBJ2-5; D is uncertain. The germline V gene encodes CDR1 MDHEN and CDR2 SYDVKM. The CDR3 extends over 11 amino acids. Trimming cost V 5 bases and J 6 bases, with 7 bases left between them. The CDR3 is CASSQTQTQYF. The CDR3, as DNA: TGTGCCAGCAGTCAAACACAGACCCAGTACTTC.

V usage is TRBV9 and J usage is TRBJ2-3; 14 bases map to TRBD2. The CDR3 has 20 residues. The V and J ends lost 4 bases and 2 bases, in that order; junction bases with no gene match: 15. The germline gives CDR1 SGDLS, CDR2 YYNGEE. The CDR3 DNA reads TGTGCCAGCAGCCCCTACCCTCCGGGACTAGCGGGGGAATCCACAGATACGCAGTATTTT. Residues: CASSPYPPGLAGESTDTQYF. Full variable domain (missing parts from reference TRBV9 and TRBJ2-3): DSGVTQTPKHLITATGQRVTLRCSPRSGDLSVYWYQQSLDQGLQFLIQYYNGEERAKGNILERFSAQQFPDLHSELNLSSLELGDSALYFCASSPYPPGLAGESTDTQYFGPGTRLTVL.

This chain joins TRBV5-6 and TRBJ2-7; 9 bases fit TRBD1. This CDR3 contains 14 residues. In germline, CDR1 is SGHDT, CDR2 YYEEEE. V gave up 2 bases and J gave up 2 bases; unmatched junction bases: 2. The CDR3 spells CASSLGTGPYEQYF. The CDR3 nucleotides are TGTGCCAGCAGCTTAGGGACAGGGCCCTACGAGCAGTACTTC.

CDR3 in amino acids: CASSVGDSYSNQPQHF. The CDR3 region has the DNA TGTGCCAGCAGCGTAGGGGACAGCTATAGCAATCAGCCCCAGCATTTT. The gene calls are TRBV9 and TRBJ1-5; 7 bases agree with TRBD1. Germline values: CDR1 SGDLS, CDR2 YYNGEE. J was trimmed by 0 bases and V by 0 bases; bases with no gene match: 3. The CDR3 runs to 16 residues.

The gene calls are TRBV24-1 and TRBJ1-4, with a weak D call TRBD1 (6 bases). V was pared by 4 bases and J by 4 bases, with 12 bases between. This CDR3 has 15 amino acids. Germline lookup yields CDR1 KGHDR and CDR2 SFDVKD. The CDR3 sequence: CATSESGQINEKLFF. CDR3 coding DNA: TGTGCCACCAGTGAATCCGGACAGATTAATGAAAAACTGTTTTTT.

The gene calls are TRBV12-3 or TRBV12-4 and TRBJ1-1, with 7 bases identical to TRBD1. This CDR3 is built from 13 residues. Trimming took 6 bases from V and 5 from J; bases not matched to a gene: 6. This CDR3 is CASREGALTEAFF. Written as DNA, the CDR3 is TGTGCCAGCAGGGAGGGGGCGCTGACTGAAGCTTTCTTT.

This chain links TRBV18 with TRBJ1-2; D not resolved. CDR3 length: 15 amino acids. V lost 3 bases and J 3 bases, leaving 14 bases between the germline ends. Germline V gene lookup returns CDR1 KGHSH and CDR2 LQKENI. CDR3 DNA: TGTGCCAGCTCACCCGGAGCAGCGAGTCACTATGGCTACACCTTC. As protein: CASSPGAASHYGYTF.

The gene calls are TRBV28 and TRBJ1-5; a weak D match, TRBD1 (5 bases). Germline V CDR1 and CDR2: MDHEN, SYDVKM. The CDR3 contains 15 residues. Trimming removed 6 bases at V and 0 bases at J, with 12 bases between. CDR3 nucleotides: TGTGCCAGCAGCAAATCAGGGCTTAGCAATCAGCCCCAGCATTTT. Its protein product is CASSKSGLSNQPQHF. Looking up the rest from reference TRBV28 and TRBJ1-5 gives the full variable domain: DVKVTQSSRYLVKRTGEKVFLECVQDMDHENMFWYRQDPGLGLRLIYFSYDVKMKEKGDIPEGYSVSREKKERFSLILESASTNQTSMYLCASSKSGLSNQPQHFGDGTRLSIL.

This rearrangement joins TRBV18 to TRBJ1-1, with 9 bases lining up with TRBD1. Trimming cost V 3 bases and J 7 bases; bases outside gene matches: 6. The germline V gene has CDR1 KGHSH and CDR2 LQKENI. The CDR3 contains 14 residues. Here the CDR3 DNA reads TGTGCCAGCTCACCGGGCGTGACAGGGGGTGAAGCTTTCTTT. Its translation is CASSPGVTGGEAFF.

This clone was observed once. V is TRBV5-6 and J is TRBJ1-2, with 7 bases that match TRBD1. V trimming: 1 base; J trimming: 14 bases; junction bases outside the gene matches: 11. The CDR3 runs 13 residues. Germline CDR1 is SGHDT and CDR2 is YYEEEE. CDR3 coding DNA: TGTGCCAGCAGCTTGACGCGGGACAGCTCGGCTACCTTC. It yields the protein CASSLTRDSSATF. The whole variable domain, filled in from reference TRBV5-6 and TRBJ1-2, reads DAGVTQSPTHLIKTRGQQVTLRCSPKSGHDTVSWYQQALGQGPQFIFQYYEEEERQRGNFPDRFSGHQFPNYSSELNVNALLLGDSALYLCASSLTRDSSATFGSGTRLTVV.

The V call is TRBV19, the J call TRBJ2-5; 9 bases are shared with TRBD2. Germline V gene sequence: CDR1 LNHDA, CDR2 SQIVND (reference sequence). V shed 3 bases and J 5 bases; nucleotides not matched to a gene: 7. There are 15 residues in the CDR3. CDR3 in DNA: TGTGCCAGTAGTATTTCAAGCGGGGGGTTGGAGACCCAGTACTTC. Its protein is CASSISSGGLETQYF. Using reference TRBV19 and TRBJ2-5 for the parts outside the CDR3, the full variable domain is DGGITQSPKYLFRKEGQNVTLSCEQNLNHDAMYWYRQDPGQGLRLIYYSQIVNDFQKGDIAEGYSVSREKKESFPLTVTSAQKNPTAFYLCASSISSGGLETQYFGPGTRLLVL.

CDR3 amino acids: CASSTRRDRPTLVAFF. The DNA for the CDR3 is TGTGCCAGCAGCACCCGAAGGGACAGGCCGACTCTTGTGGCTTTCTTT. V gene TRBV7-8 combines with J gene TRBJ1-1, with 8 bases fitting TRBD1. Germline values: CDR1 SGHVS, CDR2 FQNEAQ. The V gene end was trimmed by 5 bases and the J gene end by 11 bases; junction bases not matched to a gene: 19. CDR3 length equals 16 residues.

V usage is TRBV29-1 and J usage is TRBJ1-6; TRBD1 agrees at 12 bases. Germline-derived CDR1 and CDR2 are SQVTM and ANQGSEA. This CDR3 is 16 amino acids long. CDR3: CATQGTGGAGSSPLHF. CDR3 bases: TGCGCCACCCAGGGGACAGGGGGCGCAGGTAGTTCACCCCTCCACTTT.

The V and J genes are TRBV11-3 and TRBJ2-7, with D perhaps matching TRBD1 (5 bases). Germline V gene sequence: CDR1 SGHNT, CDR2 YENEEA. V lost 7 bases to trimming and J lost 3 bases, with 16 bases between them. This CDR3 has 14 residues. This chain's CDR3 is CASIVGYRCYEQYF. The CDR3 nucleotides read TGTGCCAGCATCGTGGGGTACAGGTGCTACGAGCAGTACTTC.

The chain joins TRBV10-3 to TRBJ2-1; 13 bases match TRBD2. The germline gives CDR1 ENHRY, CDR2 SYGVKD. The CDR3 is 15 residues long. V was pared by 10 bases and J by 7 bases, with 10 bases of the junction left unmatched. In DNA, the CDR3 is TGTGCCACCCAGGATGGGACTAGCGGGAATAATGAGCAGTTCTTC. It is translated as CATQDGTSGNNEQFF.